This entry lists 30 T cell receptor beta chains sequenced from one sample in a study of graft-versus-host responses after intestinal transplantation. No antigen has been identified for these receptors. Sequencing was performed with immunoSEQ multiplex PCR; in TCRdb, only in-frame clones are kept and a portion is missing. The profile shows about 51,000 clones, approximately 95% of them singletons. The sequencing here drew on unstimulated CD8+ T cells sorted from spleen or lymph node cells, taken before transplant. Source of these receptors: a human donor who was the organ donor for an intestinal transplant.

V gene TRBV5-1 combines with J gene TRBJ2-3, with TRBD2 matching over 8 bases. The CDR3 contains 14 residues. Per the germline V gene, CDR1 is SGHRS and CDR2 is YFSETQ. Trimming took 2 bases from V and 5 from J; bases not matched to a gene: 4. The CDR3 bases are TGCGCCAGCAGCTTCGAGCGGGGGAGAGATACGCAGTATTTT. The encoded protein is CASSFERGRDTQYF.

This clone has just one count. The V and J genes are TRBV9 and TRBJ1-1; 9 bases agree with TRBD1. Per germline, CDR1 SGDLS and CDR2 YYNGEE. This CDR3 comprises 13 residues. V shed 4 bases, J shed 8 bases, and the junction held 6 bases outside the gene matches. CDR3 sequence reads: CASSKTGGAEAFF. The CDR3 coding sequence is TGTGCCAGCAGCAAAACAGGGGGCGCGGAAGCTTTCTTT.

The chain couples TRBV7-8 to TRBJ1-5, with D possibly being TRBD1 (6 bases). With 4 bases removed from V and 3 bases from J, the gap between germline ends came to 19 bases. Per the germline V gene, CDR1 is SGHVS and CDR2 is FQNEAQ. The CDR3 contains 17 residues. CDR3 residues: CASSSGATGITNQPQHF. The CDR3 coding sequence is TGTGCCAGCAGCTCAGGGGCAACAGGGATTACCAATCAGCCCCAGCATTTT.

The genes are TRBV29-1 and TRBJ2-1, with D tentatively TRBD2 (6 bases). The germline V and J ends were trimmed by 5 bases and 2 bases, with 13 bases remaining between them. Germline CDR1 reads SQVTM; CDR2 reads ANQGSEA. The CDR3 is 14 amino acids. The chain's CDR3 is CSVPSGVTYNEQFF. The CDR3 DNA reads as TGCAGCGTTCCTTCGGGGGTTACCTACAATGAGCAGTTCTTC.

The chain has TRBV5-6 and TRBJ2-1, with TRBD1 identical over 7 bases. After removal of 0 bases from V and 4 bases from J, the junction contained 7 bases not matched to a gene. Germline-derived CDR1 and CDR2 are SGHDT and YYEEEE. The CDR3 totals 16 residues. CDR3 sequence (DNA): TGTGCCAGCAGCTTGGAAAGGGGGCATCCTTACAATGAGCAGTTCTTC. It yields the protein CASSLERGHPYNEQFF.

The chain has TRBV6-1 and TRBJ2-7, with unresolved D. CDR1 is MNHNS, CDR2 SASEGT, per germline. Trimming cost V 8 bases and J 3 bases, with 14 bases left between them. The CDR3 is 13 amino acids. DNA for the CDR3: TGTGCCAGCTGGGATATAGACGGCTACGAGCAGTACTTC. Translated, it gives CASWDIDGYEQYF.

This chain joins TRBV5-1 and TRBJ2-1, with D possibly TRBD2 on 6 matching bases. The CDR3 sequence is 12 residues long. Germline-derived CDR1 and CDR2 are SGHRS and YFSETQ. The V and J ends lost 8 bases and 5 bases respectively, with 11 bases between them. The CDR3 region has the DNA TGCGCCAGTGGGACTGCTGACAATGAGCAGTTCTTC. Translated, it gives CASGTADNEQFF. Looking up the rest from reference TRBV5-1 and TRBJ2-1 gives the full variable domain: KAGVTQTPRYLIKTRGQQVTLSCSPISGHRSVSWYQQTPGQGLQFLFEYFSETQRNKGNFPGRFSGRQFSNSRSEMNVSTLELGDSALYLCASGTADNEQFFGPGTRLTVL.

The CDR3, as DNA: TGTGCCAGCAGTGTAGGGGGCTCGAACTATGGCTACACCTTC. Translation gives CASSVGGSNYGYTF. This chain links TRBV2 with TRBJ1-2; 7 nucleotides agree with TRBD1. Germline V gene data show CDR1 as SNHLY and CDR2 as FYNNEI. J gave up 2 bases and V 4 bases, and 4 bases lay outside the gene matches. The CDR3 consists of 14 residues.

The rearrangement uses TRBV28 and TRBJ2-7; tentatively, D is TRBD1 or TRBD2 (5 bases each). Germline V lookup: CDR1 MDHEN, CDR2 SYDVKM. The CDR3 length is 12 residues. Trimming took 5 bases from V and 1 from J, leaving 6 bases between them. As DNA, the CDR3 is TGTGCCAGCAGTGAGGGGTCCTACGAGCAGTACTTC. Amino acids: CASSEGSYEQYF.

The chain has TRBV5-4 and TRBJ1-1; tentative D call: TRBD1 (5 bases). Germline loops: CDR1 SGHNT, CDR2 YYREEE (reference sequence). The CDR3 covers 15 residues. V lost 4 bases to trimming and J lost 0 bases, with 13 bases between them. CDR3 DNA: TGTGCCAGCAGCGCGCTGACAGACCTGAACACTGAAGCTTTCTTT. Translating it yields CASSALTDLNTEAFF.

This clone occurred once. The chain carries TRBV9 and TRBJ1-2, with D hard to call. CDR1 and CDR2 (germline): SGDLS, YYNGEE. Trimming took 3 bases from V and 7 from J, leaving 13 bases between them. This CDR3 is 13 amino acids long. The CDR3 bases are TGTGCCAGCAGCGGAATTGGTCCGGGTGGCTACACCTTC. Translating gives CASSGIGPGGYTF.

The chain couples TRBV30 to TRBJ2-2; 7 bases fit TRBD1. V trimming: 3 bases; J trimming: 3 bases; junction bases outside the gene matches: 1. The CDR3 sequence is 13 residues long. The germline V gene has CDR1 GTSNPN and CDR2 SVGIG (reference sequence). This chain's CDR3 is CAWRGQHTGELFF. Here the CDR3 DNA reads TGTGCCTGGAGGGGACAGCACACCGGGGAGCTGTTTTTT.

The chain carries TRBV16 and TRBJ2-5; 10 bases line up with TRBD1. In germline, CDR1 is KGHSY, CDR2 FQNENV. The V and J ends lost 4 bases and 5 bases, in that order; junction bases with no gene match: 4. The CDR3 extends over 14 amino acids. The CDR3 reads CASSLRTGGETQYF. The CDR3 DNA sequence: TGTGCCAGCAGCCTTCGGACAGGGGGTGAGACCCAGTACTTC. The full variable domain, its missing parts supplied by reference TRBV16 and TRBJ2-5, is GEEVAQTPKHLVRGEGQKAKLYCAPIKGHSYVFWYQQVLKNEFKFLISFQNENVFDETGMPKERFSAKCLPNSPCSLEIQATKLEDSAVYFCASSLRTGGETQYFGPGTRLLVL.

DNA of the CDR3: TGTGCCAGCAGTCCCGGACAGACTGAAGCTTTCTTT. Its translation is CASSPGQTEAFF. This sequence joins TRBV28 and TRBJ1-1; TRBD1 might be the D (6 bases). The CDR3 is 12 residues long. With 5 bases removed from V and 5 bases from J, the gap between germline ends came to 9 bases. CDR1 is MDHEN, CDR2 SYDVKM, per germline.

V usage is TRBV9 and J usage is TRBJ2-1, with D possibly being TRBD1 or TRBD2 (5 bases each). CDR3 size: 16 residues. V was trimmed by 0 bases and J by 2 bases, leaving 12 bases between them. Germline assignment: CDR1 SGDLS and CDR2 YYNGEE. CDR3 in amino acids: CASSVERQGPYNEQFF. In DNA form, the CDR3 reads TGTGCCAGCAGCGTAGAGCGGCAGGGCCCCTACAATGAGCAGTTCTTC.

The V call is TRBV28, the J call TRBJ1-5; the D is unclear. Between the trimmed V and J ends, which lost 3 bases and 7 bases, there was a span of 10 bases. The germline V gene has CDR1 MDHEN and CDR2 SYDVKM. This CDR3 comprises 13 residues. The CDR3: CASSLMGAQPQHF. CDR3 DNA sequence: TGTGCCAGCAGTTTGATGGGAGCCCAGCCCCAGCATTTT.

The CDR3 spells CASSLAGVAGLDEQYF. DNA for the CDR3: TGTGCCAGCAGCTTGGCCGGGGTAGCGGGTCTCGACGAGCAGTACTTC. V and J are TRBV5-8 and TRBJ2-7; 7 bases are shared with TRBD2. V gave up 0 bases and J gave up 5 bases; unmatched junction bases: 11. This CDR3 contains 16 residues. Per germline, CDR1 SGHTS and CDR2 YDEGEE.

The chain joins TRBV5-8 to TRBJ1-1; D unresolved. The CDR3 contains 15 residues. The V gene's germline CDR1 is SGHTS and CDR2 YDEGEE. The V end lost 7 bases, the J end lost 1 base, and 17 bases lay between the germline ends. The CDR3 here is CASGLTPRPNTEAFF. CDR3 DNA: TGTGCCAGCGGATTAACACCCCGGCCGAACACTGAAGCTTTCTTT.

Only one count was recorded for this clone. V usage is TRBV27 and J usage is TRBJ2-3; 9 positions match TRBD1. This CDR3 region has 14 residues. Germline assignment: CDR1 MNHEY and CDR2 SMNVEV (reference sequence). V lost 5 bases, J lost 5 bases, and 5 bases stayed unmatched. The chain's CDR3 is CASSLRTGEDTQYF. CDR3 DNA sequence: TGTGCCAGCAGTCTTCGGACAGGGGAAGATACGCAGTATTTT.

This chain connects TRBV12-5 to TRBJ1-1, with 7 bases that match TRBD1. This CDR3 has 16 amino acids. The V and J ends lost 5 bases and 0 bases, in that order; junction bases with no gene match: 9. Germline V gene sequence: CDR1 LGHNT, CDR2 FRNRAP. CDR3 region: CASGNPGQHLNTEAFF. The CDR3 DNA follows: TGTGCTAGTGGTAACCCGGGACAGCACTTGAACACTGAAGCTTTCTTT.

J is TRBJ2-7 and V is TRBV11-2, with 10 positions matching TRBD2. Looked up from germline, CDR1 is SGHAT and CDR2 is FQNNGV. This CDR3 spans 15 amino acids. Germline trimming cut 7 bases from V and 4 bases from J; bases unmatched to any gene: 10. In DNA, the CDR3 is TGTGCCAGCAAAGAAGCGGGGGGGCCTTGGTACGAGCAGTACTTC. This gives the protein CASKEAGGPWYEQYF.

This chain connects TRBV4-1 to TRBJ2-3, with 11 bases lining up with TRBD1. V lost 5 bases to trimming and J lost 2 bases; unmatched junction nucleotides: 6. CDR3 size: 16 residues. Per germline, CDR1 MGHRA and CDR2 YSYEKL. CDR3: CASSGGQGVHTDTQYF. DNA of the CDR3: TGCGCCAGCAGCGGGGGACAGGGGGTTCACACAGATACGCAGTATTTT.

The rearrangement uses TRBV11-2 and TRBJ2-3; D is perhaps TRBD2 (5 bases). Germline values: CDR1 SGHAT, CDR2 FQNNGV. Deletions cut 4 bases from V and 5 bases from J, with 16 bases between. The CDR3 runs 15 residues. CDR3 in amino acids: CASSSPSGSEDTQYF. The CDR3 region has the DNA TGTGCCAGCAGCTCCCCTTCGGGGTCTGAAGATACGCAGTATTTT.

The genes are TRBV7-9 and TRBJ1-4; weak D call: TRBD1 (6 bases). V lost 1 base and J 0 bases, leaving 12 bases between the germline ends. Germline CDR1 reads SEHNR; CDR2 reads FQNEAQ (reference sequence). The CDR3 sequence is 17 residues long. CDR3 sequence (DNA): TGTGCCAGCAGCTTAGATACACAGGGCGCAACTAATGAAAAACTGTTTTTT. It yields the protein CASSLDTQGATNEKLFF. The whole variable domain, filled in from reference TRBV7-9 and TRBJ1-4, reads DTGVSQNPRHKITKRGQNVTFRCDPISEHNRLYWYRQTLGQGPEFLTYFQNEAQLEKSRLLSDRFSAERPKGSFSTLEIQRTEQGDSAMYLCASSLDTQGATNEKLFFGSGTQLSVL.

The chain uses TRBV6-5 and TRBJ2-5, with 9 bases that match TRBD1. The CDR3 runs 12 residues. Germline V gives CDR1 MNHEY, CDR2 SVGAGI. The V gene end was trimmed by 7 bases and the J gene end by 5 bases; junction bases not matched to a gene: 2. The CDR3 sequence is CASKGQGETQYF. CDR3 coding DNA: TGTGCCAGCAAAGGACAGGGGGAGACCCAGTACTTC.

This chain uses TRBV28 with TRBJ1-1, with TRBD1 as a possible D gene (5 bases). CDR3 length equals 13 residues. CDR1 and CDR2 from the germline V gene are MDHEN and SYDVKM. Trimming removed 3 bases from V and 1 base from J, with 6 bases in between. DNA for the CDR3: TGTGCCAGCAGTTTGGGACCGAACACTGAAGCTTTCTTT. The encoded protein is CASSLGPNTEAFF.

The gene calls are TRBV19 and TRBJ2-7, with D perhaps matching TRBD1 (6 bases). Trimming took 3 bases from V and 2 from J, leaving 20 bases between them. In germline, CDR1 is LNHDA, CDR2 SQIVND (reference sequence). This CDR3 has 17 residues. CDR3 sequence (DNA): TGTGCCAGTAGTATCGTCCCGACAGGACCTAGGACCTACGAGCAGTACTTC. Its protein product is CASSIVPTGPRTYEQYF. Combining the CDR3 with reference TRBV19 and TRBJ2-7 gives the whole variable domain DGGITQSPKYLFRKEGQNVTLSCEQNLNHDAMYWYRQDPGQGLRLIYYSQIVNDFQKGDIAEGYSVSREKKESFPLTVTSAQKNPTAFYLCASSIVPTGPRTYEQYFGPGTRLTVT.

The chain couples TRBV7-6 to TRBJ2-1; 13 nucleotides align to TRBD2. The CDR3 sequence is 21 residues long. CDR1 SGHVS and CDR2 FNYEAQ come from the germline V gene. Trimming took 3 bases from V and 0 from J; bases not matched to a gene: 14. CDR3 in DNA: TGTGCCAGCAGCTTCCGACTAGCGGGGGGCCTTACCCACAGCTCCTACAATGAGCAGTTCTTC. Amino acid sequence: CASSFRLAGGLTHSSYNEQFF.

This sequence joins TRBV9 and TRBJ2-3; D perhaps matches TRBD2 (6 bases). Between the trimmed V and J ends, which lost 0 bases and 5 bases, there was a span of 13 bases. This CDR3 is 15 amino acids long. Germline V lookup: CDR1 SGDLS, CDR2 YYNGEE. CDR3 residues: CASSVGGGVGDTQYF. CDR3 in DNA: TGTGCCAGCAGCGTAGGAGGCGGGGTGGGAGATACGCAGTATTTT.

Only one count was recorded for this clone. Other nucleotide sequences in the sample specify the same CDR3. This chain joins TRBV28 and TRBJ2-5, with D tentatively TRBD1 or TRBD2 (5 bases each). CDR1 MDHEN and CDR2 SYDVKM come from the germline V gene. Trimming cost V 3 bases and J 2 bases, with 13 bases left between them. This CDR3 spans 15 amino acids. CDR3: CASSFGGGQQETQYF. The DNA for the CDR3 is TGTGCCAGCAGTTTTGGTGGAGGACAACAAGAGACCCAGTACTTC.